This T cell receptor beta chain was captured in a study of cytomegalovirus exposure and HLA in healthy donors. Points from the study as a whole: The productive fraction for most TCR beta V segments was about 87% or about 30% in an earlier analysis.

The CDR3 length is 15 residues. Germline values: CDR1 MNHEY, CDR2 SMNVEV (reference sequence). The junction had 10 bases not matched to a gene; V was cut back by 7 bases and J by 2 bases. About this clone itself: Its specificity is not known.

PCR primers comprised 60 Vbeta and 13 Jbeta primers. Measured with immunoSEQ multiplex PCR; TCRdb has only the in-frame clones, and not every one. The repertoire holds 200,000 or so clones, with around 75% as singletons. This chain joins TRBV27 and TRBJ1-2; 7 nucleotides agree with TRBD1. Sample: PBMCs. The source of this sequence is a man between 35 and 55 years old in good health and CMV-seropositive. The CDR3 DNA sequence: TGTGCCAGCACCTCAGAGGGGGCGGGGAACTATGGCTACACCTTC. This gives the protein CASTSEGAGNYGYTF.